This T cell receptor beta chain was sequenced during a study of a mutant IDH1 vaccine in newly diagnosed glioma. Study at large: Sex among treated patients split about 60% male, roughly 38% female; mean age was approximately 41 years. Patients were pretreated with radiotherapy, temozolomide, or both, mostly both. Points from the study as a whole: Alterations occurring in top peripheral T cell clonotypes seemed unrelated to pseudoprogression. About 92% of patients showed vaccine-induced immune responses across multiple MHC alleles.

Germline V gives CDR1 SNHLY, CDR2 FYNNEI. With 5 bases clipped from V and 5 bases from J, the junction kept 15 bases outside the gene matches. This CDR3 region has 18 residues. This table comes from immunoSEQ multiplex PCR, and its TCRdb copy is limited to in-frame clones, with some not included. The sample contains about 34,000 clones, 80% to 85% of which appear only once. Documented time point: baseline, week 1 (first vaccination visit). Treatment of the sample: pre-vaccination baseline after standard-of-care therapy. As concerns this clone: Its antigen is unknown.

This chain links TRBV2 with TRBJ2-1; TRBD2 agrees at 10 bases. This receptor was taken from a man aged 50-60 years with glioma. Some clones in this sample may be carry-over from other donors' samples. The sequencing here drew on peripheral blood mononuclear cells (PBMCs), taken from a glioma patient treated with radiotherapy, temozolomide or both. This CDR3 is CASSRGLAGVVGDNEQFF. The CDR3 nucleotides read TGTGCCAGCAGTAGGGGGCTAGCGGGAGTTGTTGGGGACAATGAGCAGTTCTTC. Full variable domain (rest looked up from reference TRBV2 and TRBJ2-1): EPEVTQTPSHQVTQMGQEVILRCVPISNHLYFYWYRQILGQKVEFLVSFYNNEISEKSEIFDDQFSVERPDGSNFTLKIRSTKLEDSAMYFCASSRGLAGVVGDNEQFFGPGTRLTVL.